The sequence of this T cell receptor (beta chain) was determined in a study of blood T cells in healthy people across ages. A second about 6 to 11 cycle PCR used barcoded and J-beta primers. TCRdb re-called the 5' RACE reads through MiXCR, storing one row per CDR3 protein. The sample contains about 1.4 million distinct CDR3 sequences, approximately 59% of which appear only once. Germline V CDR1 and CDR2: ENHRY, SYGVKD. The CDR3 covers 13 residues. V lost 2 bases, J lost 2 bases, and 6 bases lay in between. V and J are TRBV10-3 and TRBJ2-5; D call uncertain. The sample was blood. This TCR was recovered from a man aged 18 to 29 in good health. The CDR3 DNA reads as TGTGCCATCAGTGAGGGGTTTCAAGAGACCCAGTACTTC. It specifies CAISEGFQETQYF.